This T cell receptor beta chain stems from a study of blood T cell repertoires in COVID-19 (dated by TCRdb to 2019 to 2021). For context, the study as a whole: Collaborator samples came from the United States, Italy and Spain and covered acute and convalescent phases of COVID-19. The material from the prospective study consisted of cDNA or gDNA derived from T cells, B-cell-depleted T cells, or PBMCs. Deeply sampled blood TCRbeta repertoires from subjects exposed to, actively infected with, or recovered from COVID-19 were included in the dataset. The repertoires were released in a freely available public database intended as a resource for research on the immune response to SARS-CoV-2. Samples were obtained from the ongoing ImmuneRACE study (first 160 participants) and from over 1,000 subjects provided by 6 global collaborators. Nearly every sample came with metadata listing a de-identified subject ID, COVID-19 status, age in years and sex. Where available, HLA class I and class II types were obtained from metadata supplied by the sample provider rather than from assay-based typing.

As concerns this clone: Its antigen is not yet known. No base-level quality is on record; no much larger clone is a single base apart.

Participants in the prospective study were enrolled through a virtual design, were aged 18 to 89 years, and lived in roughly 25 United States geographic areas. In the prospective study, cohorts were assigned on the basis of participant-reported clinical history obtained from a screening survey and a study questionnaire. ImmuneRACE Cohort 3 recovered participants were defined by two consecutive negative NP/OP PCR tests, healthcare professional clearance, or symptom resolution. Mobile phlebotomists in the prospective study collected whole blood, serum and a nasopharyngeal or oropharyngeal swab from every participant. Over a roughly two-month period, participants in the prospective study had the option of providing additional blood draws and questionnaires. Blood samples from the prospective study were shipped frozen or at room temperature prior to DNA extraction. The CDR3, cysteine through phenylalanine, is 16 amino acids long. The only DNA kept is the CDR3, 48 bases in frame from the first base. V has 0 bases trimmed and J has 3 bases trimmed; junction bases matching no gene number 6. The germline V gene specifies MNHNS as CDR1 and SASEGT as CDR2.

General findings and caveats noted by the study authors: How much clinical and demographic metadata was included differed by source and by participant, and the metadata was provided uncurated.

TCRbeta CDR3 regions were amplified from genomic DNA using the immunoSEQ Assay, a bias-controlled multiplex PCR. The paper's data handling went like this. The number of nucleated cells in each sample was estimated from the amplification of reference gene primers within the assay. Sequence reads were collapsed and filtered to measure the absolute abundance of every unique TCRbeta CDR3 rearrangement. Productive Simpson clonality was computed per sample as the square root of Simpson's diversity index over productive rearrangements. The table was pulled from immuneACCESS by TCRdb, which kept in-frame rearrangements only. Such tables lose some clones; where checked, under half of the loss comes from unresolved V genes, and the rest has no known cause. The V and J calls and clone size were taken over from that table, and D and trimming were inferred from the DNA. This sample comprises around 170,000 clones, approximately 80% of them detected only once. The ten largest clones represent approximately 12% of the sample.

The V and J segments used are TRBV6-1 and TRBJ2-3; 7 bases in between match TRBD1. What was sequenced was PBMCs or T cells enriched from blood (not recorded which). The receptor comes from a man aged 50 to 59 who had recovered from COVID-19. This receptor carries the CDR3 CASSEARGDRTDTQYF. The nucleotide sequence is given as TGTGCCAGCAGTGAAGCGCGAGGGGACAGAACAGATACGCAGTATTTT.